This T cell receptor (beta chain) derives from a study of blood T cell repertoires in COVID-19. Background on the study: Collection of acute and convalescent COVID-19 samples took place in the United States, Italy and Spain. PBMCs, B-cell-depleted T cells, or T cells provided the cDNA or gDNA that made up the material.

Trimming removed 3 bases from V and 0 bases from J, with 14 bases in between. The CDR3 is 16 amino acids. CDR1 is ENHRY and CDR2 is SYGVKD in the germline V gene. Original handling: For nucleated cells, counts were estimated from reference gene primer amplification. Using immunoSEQ multiplex PCR, the repertoire was profiled, and TCRdb retains in-frame clones only, with some absent. V and J calls and clone size are copied from that table; D and trimming were computed from the DNA. The table records more than 95,000 clones, over 75% of them present only once. The sequence came from a man in his sixties with acute or convalescent COVID-19. Input material: peripheral blood. This rearrangement joins TRBV10-3 to TRBJ1-2; D unresolved. CDR3 bases: TGTGCCATCAGTGATTCATTAGCCCGTTCTAACTATGGCTACACCTTC. Its protein is CAISDSLARSNYGYTF.